This T cell receptor beta chain was documented in a study of OX40 agonist ivuxolimab in advanced cancers. Turning to the study itself: Earlier treatment with anti-PD-1, anti-PD-L1 or anti-CTLA-4 was permitted, and less than 50% had received some. Study-wide results and caveats: Near-lowest levels of clonal expansion characterized partial responders at 0.1-3.0 mg/kg. In CD8+ T cells, expanded clones were on average more numerous than in CD4+. At 0.1 to 3.0 mg/kg, clonal expansion of CD4+ and CD8+ blood T cells had occurred by week 6.

CDR1 and CDR2 from the germline V gene are ENHRY and SYGVKD. The CDR3 runs 16 residues. V was trimmed by 3 bases and J by 6 bases, leaving 15 bases between them. Data came from immunoSEQ multiplex PCR; TCRdb stores just in-frame clones and leaves some out. The repertoire holds tens of thousands of clones, with around 90% as singletons. A note on this clone: Its antigen is undetermined.

Material: CD4+ or CD8+ T cells sorted from blood, obtained in a trial of the OX40 agonist ivuxolimab. The genes are TRBV10-3 and TRBJ1-6, with D perhaps TRBD1 (5 bases). This receptor was identified in an adult with an advanced solid tumor such as melanoma, head and neck, liver or kidney cancer. The CDR3 bases are TGTGCCATCAGTGATCAGGCGGGGGTTTTTAATTCACCCCTCCACTTT. Its protein is CAISDQAGVFNSPLHF.